Listed here are 23 T cell receptor beta chains from one sample, sequenced in a study of blood T cell repertoires in COVID-19. Profiling relied on immunoSEQ multiplex PCR, and the TCRdb table lists in-frame clones only, not all of them. The repertoire has 150,000 to 200,000 clones, about 80% of them found once; the top ten carry less than 8.5%. Input material: PBMCs or T cells enriched from blood (not recorded which). The receptor source for this set is a man aged 40-55 years who had recovered from COVID-19.

This clone is a singleton in its sample. The rearrangement joins TRBV4-1 to TRBJ2-6; D is undetermined. CDR1 and CDR2 from the germline V gene are MGHRA and YSYEKL. V lost 1 base and J 0 bases, leaving 13 bases between the germline ends. The CDR3 extends over 18 amino acids. Here the CDR3 reads CASSQVSAASSGANVLTF. The DNA of the CDR3 is TGCGCCAGCAGCCAAGTTTCTGCCGCCAGCTCTGGGGCCAACGTCCTGACTTTC.

This chain uses TRBV7-8 with TRBJ1-1; 8 bases align to TRBD1. The germline V gene has CDR1 SGHVS and CDR2 FQNEAQ. J gave up 5 bases and V 5 bases, and 7 bases lay outside the gene matches. The CDR3 covers 14 residues. In nucleotides, the CDR3 is TGTGCCAGCAGCCTTCGGACAGGGAGGACTGAAGCTTTCTTT. This sequence encodes CASSLRTGRTEAFF.

This chain connects TRBV7-8 to TRBJ1-1; no definite D call. The CDR3 runs to 15 residues. Germline CDR1 SGHVS, CDR2 FQNEAQ. Trimming pared 1 base from V and 1 base from J, leaving 10 bases between. This CDR3 reads CASSLGWNRNTEAFF. The CDR3 nucleotides are TGTGCCAGCAGCTTAGGTTGGAACAGGAACACTGAAGCTTTCTTT.

J is TRBJ1-3 and V is TRBV7-9; D uncertain. The CDR3 length is 15 residues. The V and J ends lost 0 bases and 0 bases respectively, with 6 bases between them. Germline CDR1 reads SEHNR; CDR2 reads FQNEAQ (reference sequence). Here the CDR3 DNA reads TGTGCCAGCAGCTTAGCCGGAGGCTCTGGAAACACCATATATTTT. Amino acid sequence: CASSLAGGSGNTIYF.

V is TRBV6-1 and J is TRBJ1-5; D not resolved. The V end was cut by 1 base, the J end by 7 bases, with 14 bases between. The length of the CDR3 is 15 residues. Germline CDR1 is MNHNS and CDR2 is SASEGT. CDR3 DNA: TGTGCCAGCAGTGAAGGTCGGAGGGCCGGGCAGCCCCAGCATTTT. Translation: CASSEGRRAGQPQHF.

This sequence joins TRBV3-1 (or the pseudogene TRBV3-2) and TRBJ1-1, with TRBD1 matching 7 bases. The J segment lost 0 bases and the V segment lost 4 bases, leaving 2 bases of the junction unmatched. Per the germline V gene, CDR1 is LGHDT and CDR2 is YNNKEL (reference sequence). CDR3 size: 14 residues. The CDR3 region is CASSLGQVNTEAFF. The CDR3 DNA follows: TGTGCCAGCAGCCTCGGACAGGTGAACACTGAAGCTTTCTTT.

The gene calls are TRBV18 and TRBJ1-1, with D perhaps matching TRBD1 (6 bases). Germline V gene sequence: CDR1 KGHSH, CDR2 LQKENI. This CDR3 is built from 15 residues. V dropped 5 bases and J dropped 5 bases, with 18 bases sitting between them. Written as DNA, the CDR3 is TGTGCCAGCTCAACGGGGAAGGGGGTTAGGACTGAAGCTTTCTTT. Its protein product is CASSTGKGVRTEAFF.

This clone was picked up one time. V gene TRBV4-3 combines with J gene TRBJ1-3; D is unclear. The length of the CDR3 is 17 residues. The V gene lost 4 bases and the J gene lost 4 bases, with 20 bases spanning the gap. The germline V gene encodes CDR1 LGHNA and CDR2 YSLEER. The CDR3 bases are TGCGCCAGCAGCCCCGACGGCTCGGGATACCTAGGAAACACCATATATTTT. Its translation is CASSPDGSGYLGNTIYF.

The count of this clone is one. This chain joins TRBV21-1 and TRBJ2-1; the DNA was not used to check the table's D call, TRBD1. TRBV21-1 is tagged as a pseudogene. This CDR3 is built from 14 residues. CDR3 sequence: CASSSQQRQGEQFF. The DNA of the CDR3 is TGTGCCAGCAGCTCCCAACAGAGACAGGGTGAGCAGTTCTTC.

V usage is TRBV2 and J usage is TRBJ1-6; unclear D gene. In germline, CDR1 is SNHLY, CDR2 FYNNEI. Trimming took 4 bases from V and 2 from J, leaving 6 bases between them. The CDR3 is 14 amino acids. CDR3 amino acids: CASSAQTYNSPLHF. For the CDR3, the DNA is TGTGCCAGCAGTGCCCAGACCTATAATTCACCCCTCCACTTT.

This clone is a singleton in its sample. CDR3 in amino acids: CSTDRGGTEAFF. In DNA form, the CDR3 reads TGCAGCACCGACAGGGGGGGTACTGAAGCTTTCTTT. The chain carries TRBV29-1 and TRBJ1-1; 9 positions agree with TRBD1. The CDR3 has 12 residues. V gave up 8 bases and J gave up 5 bases; unmatched junction bases: 6. CDR1 is SQVTM and CDR2 is ANQGSEA in the germline V gene.

The CDR3 region has the DNA TGTGCCAGCAGCCTGAGGGAGGCCCAAAGCGGTTCACCCCTCCACTTT. Translated: CASSLREAQSGSPLHF. This chain uses TRBV7-6 with TRBJ1-6; no clear D gene. V dropped 5 bases and J dropped 9 bases, with 20 bases sitting between them. The CDR3 length is 16 residues. Germline V CDR1 and CDR2: SGHVS, FNYEAQ.

The gene calls are TRBV9 and TRBJ2-5; D perhaps matches TRBD2 (5 bases). Trimming took 0 bases from V and 7 from J, leaving 16 bases between them. The CDR3 extends over 15 amino acids. Germline V gene lookup returns CDR1 SGDLS and CDR2 YYNGEE. Here the CDR3 DNA reads TGTGCCAGCAGCGTAGATGGGAGAAGCGCGGGGACCCAGTACTTC. Protein: CASSVDGRSAGTQYF.

The chain combines TRBV28 with TRBJ2-2; 9 bases align to TRBD1. V lost 6 bases and J lost 1; bases outside the gene matches: 3. Germline CDR1 is MDHEN and CDR2 is SYDVKM. The CDR3 is made up of 15 amino acids. This chain's CDR3 is CASRRQGVNTGELFF. The CDR3 DNA follows: TGTGCCAGCAGAAGACAGGGGGTGAACACCGGGGAGCTGTTTTTT.

The V gene is TRBV2, the J gene TRBJ1-4; 10 bases are shared with TRBD1. CDR3 length: 14 amino acids. J lost 7 bases, V lost 7 bases, and 6 bases had no gene match. Germline V gene lookup returns CDR1 SNHLY and CDR2 FYNNEI. The CDR3 DNA sequence: TGTGCCAGCAACAAGGGACAGGGGTCTGAAAAACTGTTTTTT. Protein sequence: CASNKGQGSEKLFF.

The rearrangement links TRBV2 to TRBJ2-3; 7 bases are shared with TRBD1. The V and J ends lost 3 bases and 2 bases, in that order; junction bases with no gene match: 8. Germline V gives CDR1 SNHLY, CDR2 FYNNEI. The CDR3 is 16 residues long. DNA for the CDR3: TGTGCCAGCAGTGACCGACAGGGAGAGCTCACAGATACGCAGTATTTT. Its protein is CASSDRQGELTDTQYF.

The chain recombines TRBV5-4 with TRBJ2-7; 9 nucleotides match TRBD1. This CDR3 comprises 14 residues. Trimming cost V 0 bases and J 6 bases; bases outside gene matches: 4. Germline loops: CDR1 SGHNT, CDR2 YYREEE (reference sequence). The CDR3 DNA reads as TGTGCCAGCAGCTTGGGGACAGGGGTCGGCGAGCAGTACTTC. Translating it yields CASSLGTGVGEQYF.

V is TRBV27 and J is TRBJ1-4, with D uncertain. Per the germline V gene, CDR1 is MNHEY and CDR2 is SMNVEV (reference sequence). This CDR3 region has 15 residues. V lost 5 bases, J lost 0 bases, and 10 bases lay in between. CDR3 DNA: TGTGCCAGCAGTAAGGCACTAGCAACTAATGAAAAACTGTTTTTT. It specifies CASSKALATNEKLFF.

The gene calls are TRBV3-1 (or the pseudogene TRBV3-2) and TRBJ2-1, with 7 bases matching TRBD2. CDR1 is LGHDT and CDR2 is YNNKEL in the germline V gene (reference sequence). J was trimmed by 6 bases and V by 5 bases; bases with no gene match: 7. The CDR3 is 14 residues long. The CDR3 coding sequence is TGTGCCAGCAGCGGCACCGGACTAGGCAATGAGCAGTTCTTC. Translated, it gives CASSGTGLGNEQFF.

This clone was observed a handful of times. This sequence joins TRBV5-1 and TRBJ1-2; 9 bases line up with TRBD1. Looked up from germline, CDR1 is SGHRS and CDR2 is YFSETQ. The CDR3 is 15 amino acids. With V trimmed by 4 bases and J by 2 bases, 6 bases remained unmatched. The chain's CDR3 is CASSPDGQGNYGYTF. In DNA form, the CDR3 reads TGCGCCAGCAGCCCCGACGGACAGGGGAACTATGGCTACACCTTC.

This clone was seen only a few times. The gene calls are TRBV12-3 or TRBV12-4 and TRBJ1-6, with TRBD1 as a possible D gene (6 bases). V dropped 5 bases and J dropped 10 bases, with 9 bases sitting between them. This CDR3 comprises 12 residues. CDR3 nucleotide sequence: TGTGCCAGCAGTGAGGGGGTCTCACCCCTCCACTTT. Protein product: CASSEGVSPLHF.

This chain's CDR3 is CASSGTTADTQYF. CDR3 nucleotides: TGTGCCAGCAGCGGGACTACGGCAGATACGCAGTATTTT. The genes are TRBV9 and TRBJ2-3; D might be TRBD2 (6 bases). The CDR3 is 13 residues long. Between the trimmed V and J ends, which lost 3 bases and 4 bases, there was a span of 9 bases. Germline V gene sequence: CDR1 SGDLS, CDR2 YYNGEE.

The table lists this clone with a few counts. Other nucleotide sequences in the sample specify the same CDR3. The genes are TRBV6-5 and TRBJ2-5; D not resolved. Trimming shortened V by 0 bases and J by 2 bases, and 7 bases separated the two germline ends. This CDR3 has 14 amino acids. Germline V CDR1 and CDR2: MNHEY, SVGAGI. The CDR3 protein is CASSYSYRQETQYF. The CDR3 nucleotides are TGTGCCAGCAGTTACTCGTACAGACAAGAGACCCAGTACTTC.